This T cell receptor beta chain was found in a study of blood T cell repertoires in COVID-19. Study in general: The samples span acute and convalescent COVID-19 from the United States, Italy and Spain. The cDNA or gDNA used as material had been derived from T cells, B-cell-depleted T cells, or PBMCs.

This CDR3 is 16 amino acids long. The germline gives CDR1 SGHRS, CDR2 YFSETQ. J gave up 6 bases and V 6 bases, and 13 bases lay outside the gene matches. TCRdb's table, derived via immunoSEQ multiplex PCR, lists solely in-frame clones and lacks some. Among about 190,000 clones listed, approximately 91% were seen once. The chain joins TRBV5-1 to TRBJ2-2, with 8 nucleotides matching TRBD1. This clonotype was sampled from a middle-aged woman who had recovered from COVID-19. The source material was peripheral blood. The CDR3 bases are TGCGCCAGCACCAAGTCCTCGGGACAGGCGGCCGGGGAGCTGTTTTTT. It specifies CASTKSSGQAAGELFF.